Each of the 10 T cell receptor beta chains below was sequenced from the same sample in a study of blood T cell repertoires in COVID-19. Here immunoSEQ multiplex PCR was the method, and the copy in TCRdb shows in-frame clones only, minus some. The sample includes about 70,000 clones, roughly 80% of them seen just once. The source material was peripheral blood. The receptors were sampled from a woman of 80 years or more with active or convalescent COVID-19.

This chain connects TRBV7-9 to TRBJ1-1; possible D gene TRBD1, 6 bases. Germline assignment: CDR1 SEHNR and CDR2 FQNEAQ (reference sequence). V lost 5 bases and J lost 3, with 10 bases in between. CDR3 length: 13 residues. In DNA, the CDR3 is TGTGCCAGCAGCGTACAGGGTGACACTGAAGCTTTCTTT. Amino acids: CASSVQGDTEAFF.

This rearrangement joins TRBV7-3 to TRBJ1-1; 8 nucleotides align to TRBD1. Germline V CDR1 and CDR2: SGHTA, FQGTGA. This CDR3 has 15 residues. Trimming at V came to 5 bases and at J to 1 base, leaving 6 bases not matched to a gene. The CDR3 DNA is TGTGCCAGCAGCCTACAAACAGGGGGGAACACTGAAGCTTTCTTT. Its protein is CASSLQTGGNTEAFF.

The V and J genes are TRBV21-1 and TRBJ2-7; TRBD1, the D gene given by the table, was not confirmed from the DNA. TRBV21-1 is classified as a pseudogene. There are 15 residues in the CDR3. CDR3 bases: TGTGCCCCAGCCAGGCAGGGGAAGAGCTCCTACGAGCAGTACTTC. This codes for CAPARQGKSSYEQYF.

This clone was observed a few times. The chain uses TRBV24-1 and TRBJ1-2; 7 nucleotides match TRBD1. J gave up 4 bases and V 2 bases, and 9 bases lay outside the gene matches. CDR1 and CDR2 from the germline V gene are KGHDR and SFDVKD. This CDR3 has 16 amino acids. This CDR3 is CATSDSGMTGFYGYTF. As DNA, the CDR3 is TGTGCCACCAGTGATTCGGGAATGACAGGGTTCTATGGCTACACCTTC.

Only a few counts were recorded for this clone. Other nucleotide sequences from this sample produce the same CDR3. The chain carries TRBV9 and TRBJ2-3, with 9 positions matching TRBD2. After removal of 2 bases from V and 2 bases from J, the junction contained 3 bases not matched to a gene. Germline values: CDR1 SGDLS, CDR2 YYNGEE. The CDR3 is 15 residues long. The CDR3 is CASSVSGGFTDTQYF. CDR3 in DNA: TGTGCCAGCAGCGTTAGCGGGGGCTTCACAGATACGCAGTATTTT.

The sample holds a few counts of this clone. The V gene is TRBV7-2, the J gene TRBJ2-5; the D gene is possibly TRBD1 (6 bases). Per the germline V gene, CDR1 is SGHTA and CDR2 is FQGNSA. The CDR3 has 16 amino acids. Trimming left V 3 bases short and J 3 bases short, with 17 bases between. CDR3 nucleotide sequence: TGTGCCAGCAGCTTGCTTAGTACAGGGTGGGAAGAGACCCAGTACTTC. As protein: CASSLLSTGWEETQYF.

The chain has TRBV6-2 or TRBV6-3 and TRBJ1-5; no firm D call. Germline V gene data show CDR1 as MNHEY and CDR2 as SVGEGT. The CDR3 consists of 12 residues. The ends were cut back, 2 bases at V and 4 bases at J, with 3 bases in the middle. CDR3 sequence (DNA): TGTGCCAGCAGTTACACTAATCAGCCCCAGCATTTT. Protein product: CASSYTNQPQHF.

V gene TRBV19 combines with J gene TRBJ2-3; maybe TRBD1 (6 bases). The CDR3 has 15 residues. V was cut by 9 bases and J by 2 bases, with 18 bases left in between. Germline V gene lookup returns CDR1 LNHDA and CDR2 SQIVND (reference sequence). The CDR3 sequence: CASEKQGYFTDTQYF. In DNA, the CDR3 is TGTGCCAGCGAGAAACAGGGATATTTCACAGATACGCAGTATTTT.

This chain connects TRBV6-2 or TRBV6-3 to TRBJ1-2; 7 bases fit TRBD1. The CDR3 consists of 17 residues. Per the germline V gene, CDR1 is MNHEY and CDR2 is SVGEGT. Unmatched junction bases numbered 13, after V lost 2 bases and J lost 4 bases. This chain's CDR3 is CASSYPRQGGFSYGYTF. CDR3 bases: TGTGCCAGCAGTTACCCTCGACAGGGTGGTTTTTCCTATGGCTACACCTTC.

J is TRBJ2-1 and V is TRBV6-1; a possible D gene is TRBD2 (6 bases). V gave up 1 base and J gave up 13 bases, with 11 bases separating them. Germline-derived CDR1 and CDR2 are MNHNS and SASEGT. The CDR3 contains 12 residues. The DNA for the CDR3 is TGTGCCAGCAGTGAAGGGACGGGGGTTCAGTTCTTC. This encodes CASSEGTGVQFF.